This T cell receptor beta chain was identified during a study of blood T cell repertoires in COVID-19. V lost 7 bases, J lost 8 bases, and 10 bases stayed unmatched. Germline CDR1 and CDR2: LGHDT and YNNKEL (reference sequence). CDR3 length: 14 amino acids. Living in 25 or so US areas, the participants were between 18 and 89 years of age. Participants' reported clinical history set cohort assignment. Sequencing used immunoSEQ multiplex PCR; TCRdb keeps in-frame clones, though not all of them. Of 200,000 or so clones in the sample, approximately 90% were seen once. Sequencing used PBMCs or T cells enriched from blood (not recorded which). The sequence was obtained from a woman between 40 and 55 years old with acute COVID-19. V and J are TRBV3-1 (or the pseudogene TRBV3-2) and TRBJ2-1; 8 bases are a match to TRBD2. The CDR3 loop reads CASTRDGGADEQFF. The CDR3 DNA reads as TGTGCCAGCACCCGCGACGGGGGGGCTGATGAGCAGTTCTTC.